The 3 T cell receptor beta chains listed next were all sequenced from one sample in a study of cytomegalovirus exposure and HLA in healthy donors. Primers included in the PCR were 60 Vbeta and 13 Jbeta primers. Method: immunoSEQ multiplex PCR; TCRdb's copy keeps in-frame clones and lacks some. In the table there are about 130,000 clones, around four fifths of which are singletons. Input material: PBMCs. The receptors here all came from a boy aged 2 to 10 in good health and CMV-seronegative.

The genes are TRBV19 and TRBJ2-3; the D gene is possibly TRBD2 (7 bases). CDR3 length equals 16 residues. Trimming left V 2 bases short and J 1 base short, with 13 bases between. Germline CDR1 is LNHDA and CDR2 is SQIVND (reference sequence). DNA for the CDR3: TGTGCCAGTAGTATATCAGGCGGGGGCGGCACAGATACGCAGTATTTT. Protein product: CASSISGGGGTDTQYF.

V usage is TRBV2 and J usage is TRBJ1-1; possible D gene TRBD1, 6 bases. This CDR3 comprises 15 residues. The V end lost 7 bases, the J end lost 1 base, and 16 bases lay between the germline ends. Per germline, CDR1 SNHLY and CDR2 FYNNEI. The CDR3 here is CASISLWGPNTEAFF. CDR3 in DNA: TGTGCCAGCATCTCCCTGTGGGGGCCGAACACTGAAGCTTTCTTT.

This clone was seen only once. The CDR3 spells CASSLGRVGQGGDQPQHF. The CDR3 region has the DNA TGTGCCAGCAGCTTAGGGCGCGTGGGACAGGGAGGTGATCAGCCCCAGCATTTT. The chain is built from TRBV7-9 and TRBJ1-5; 9 positions match TRBD1. Germline CDR1 SEHNR, CDR2 FQNEAQ (reference sequence). This CDR3 has 18 amino acids. V shed 1 base and J 5 bases; nucleotides not matched to a gene: 12.